This T cell receptor (beta chain) was identified during a study of CD8 T cells in ankylosing spondylitis. About this clonotype: Antigen: not known.

The CDR3 totals 16 residues. V was trimmed by 5 bases and J by 5 bases, leaving 19 bases between them. Germline V CDR1 and CDR2: LGHNA, YNFKEQ. TCRdb redid the calling of the 5' RACE reads with MiXCR, one entry per CDR3 protein. Of 250,000 to 400,000 distinct CDR3 sequences in the sample, around a tenth were seen once. Notes on the study in general: Disease-linked clones had a CD8+ phenotype and relatively low frequency in peripheral blood. A TCR beta motif of under 10 highly homologous variants appeared characteristic of ankylosing spondylitis blood. Disease-linked clones reportedly concentrated significantly in matched ankylosing spondylitis synovial fluid.

The clonotype was recovered from a female donor with ankylosing spondylitis or in good health (not recorded which). Sequenced material: blood, either unsorted or a sorted T cell fraction (not recorded which). The J gene is TRBJ1-3, the V gene TRBV4-2; D ambiguous. The chain's CDR3 is CASSSRSGPDRNTIYF. CDR3 in DNA: TGTGCCAGCAGCTCCCGATCCGGTCCGGACCGAAACACCATATATTTT.